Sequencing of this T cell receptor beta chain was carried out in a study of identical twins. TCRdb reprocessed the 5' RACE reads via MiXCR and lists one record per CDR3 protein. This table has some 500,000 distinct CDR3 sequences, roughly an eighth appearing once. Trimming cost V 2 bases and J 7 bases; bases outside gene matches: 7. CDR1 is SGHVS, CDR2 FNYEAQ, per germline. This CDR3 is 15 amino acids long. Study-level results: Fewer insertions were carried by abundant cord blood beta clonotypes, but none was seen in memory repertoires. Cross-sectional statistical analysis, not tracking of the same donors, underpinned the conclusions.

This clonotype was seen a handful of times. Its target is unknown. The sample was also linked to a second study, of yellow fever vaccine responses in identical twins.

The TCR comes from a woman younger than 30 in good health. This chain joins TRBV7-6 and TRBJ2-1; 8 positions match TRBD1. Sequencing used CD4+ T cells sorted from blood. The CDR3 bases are TGTGCCAGCAGCTTAACTCCCGACAGGGGTAATGAGCAGTTCTTC. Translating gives CASSLTPDRGNEQFF.